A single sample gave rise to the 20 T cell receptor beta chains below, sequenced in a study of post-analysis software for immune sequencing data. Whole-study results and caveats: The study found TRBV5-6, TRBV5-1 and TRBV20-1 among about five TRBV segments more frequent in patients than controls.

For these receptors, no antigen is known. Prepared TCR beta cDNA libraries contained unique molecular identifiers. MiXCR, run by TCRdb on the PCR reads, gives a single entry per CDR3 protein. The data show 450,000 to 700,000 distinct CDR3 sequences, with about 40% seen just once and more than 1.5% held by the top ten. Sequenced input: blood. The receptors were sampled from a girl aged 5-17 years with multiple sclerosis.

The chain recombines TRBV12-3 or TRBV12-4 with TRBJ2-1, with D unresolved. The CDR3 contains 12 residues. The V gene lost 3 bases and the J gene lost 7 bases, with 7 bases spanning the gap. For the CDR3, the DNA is TGTGCCAGCAGTTTTCTCATGAATGAGCAGTTCTTC. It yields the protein CASSFLMNEQFF.

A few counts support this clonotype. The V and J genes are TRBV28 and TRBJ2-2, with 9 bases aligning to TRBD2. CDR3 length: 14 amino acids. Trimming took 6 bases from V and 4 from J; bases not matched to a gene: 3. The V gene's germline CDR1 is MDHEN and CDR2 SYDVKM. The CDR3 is CASRTSGSTGELFF. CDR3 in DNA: TGTGCCAGCAGGACTAGCGGTTCCACCGGGGAGCTGTTTTTT.

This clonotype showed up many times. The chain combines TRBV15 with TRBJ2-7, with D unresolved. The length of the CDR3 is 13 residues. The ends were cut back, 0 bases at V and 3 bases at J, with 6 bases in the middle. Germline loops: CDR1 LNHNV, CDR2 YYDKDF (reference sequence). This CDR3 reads CATSRDHGYEQYF. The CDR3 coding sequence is TGTGCCACCAGCAGAGATCATGGCTACGAGCAGTACTTC.

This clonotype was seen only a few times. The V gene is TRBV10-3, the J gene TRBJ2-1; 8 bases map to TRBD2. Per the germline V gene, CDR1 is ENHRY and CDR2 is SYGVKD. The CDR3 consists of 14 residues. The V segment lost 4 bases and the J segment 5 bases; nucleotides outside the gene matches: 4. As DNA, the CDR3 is TGTGCCATCAGTGGACTAGCGACCAACAATGAGCAGTTCTTC. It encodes CAISGLATNNEQFF.

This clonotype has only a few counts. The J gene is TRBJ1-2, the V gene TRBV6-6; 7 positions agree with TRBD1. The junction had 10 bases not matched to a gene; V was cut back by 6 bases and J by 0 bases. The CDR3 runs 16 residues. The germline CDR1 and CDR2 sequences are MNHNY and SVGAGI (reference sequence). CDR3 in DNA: TGTGCCAGCAGGCCTCCGGGACAGTCATCTAACTATGGCTACACCTTC. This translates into CASRPPGQSSNYGYTF.

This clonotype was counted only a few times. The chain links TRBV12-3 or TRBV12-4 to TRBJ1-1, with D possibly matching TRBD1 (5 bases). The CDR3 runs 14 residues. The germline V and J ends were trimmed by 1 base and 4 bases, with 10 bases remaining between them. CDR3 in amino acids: CASSLEGGVTEAFF. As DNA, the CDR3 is TGTGCCAGCAGTTTAGAGGGAGGGGTCACTGAAGCTTTCTTT.

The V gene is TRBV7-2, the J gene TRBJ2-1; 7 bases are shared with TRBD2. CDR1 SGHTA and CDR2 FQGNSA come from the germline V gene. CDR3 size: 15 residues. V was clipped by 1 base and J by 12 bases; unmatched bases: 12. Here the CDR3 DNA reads TGTGCCAGCAGCTTAGTGACCTTTGGGGCGGGAGCGCAGTTCTTC. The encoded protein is CASSLVTFGAGAQFF. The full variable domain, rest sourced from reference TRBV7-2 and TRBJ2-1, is GAGVSQSPSNKVTEKGKDVELRCDPISGHTALYWYRQSLGQGLEFLIYFQGNSAPDKSGLPSDRFSAERTGGSVSTLTIQRTQQEDSAVYLCASSLVTFGAGAQFFGPGTRLTVL.

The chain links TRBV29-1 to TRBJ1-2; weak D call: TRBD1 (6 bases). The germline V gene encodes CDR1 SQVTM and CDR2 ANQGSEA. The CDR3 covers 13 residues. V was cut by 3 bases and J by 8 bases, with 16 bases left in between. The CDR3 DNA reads TGCAGCGTTGATGGATTGGGGGCTTGGGGCTACACCTTC. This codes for CSVDGLGAWGYTF.

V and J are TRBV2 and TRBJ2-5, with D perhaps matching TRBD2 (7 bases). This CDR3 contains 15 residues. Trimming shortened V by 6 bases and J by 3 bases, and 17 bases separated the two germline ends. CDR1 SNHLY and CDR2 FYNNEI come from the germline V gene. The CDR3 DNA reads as TGTGCCAGCAGCGTCCGGGGGGCTGAGGAAGAGACCCAGTACTTC. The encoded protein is CASSVRGAEEETQYF.

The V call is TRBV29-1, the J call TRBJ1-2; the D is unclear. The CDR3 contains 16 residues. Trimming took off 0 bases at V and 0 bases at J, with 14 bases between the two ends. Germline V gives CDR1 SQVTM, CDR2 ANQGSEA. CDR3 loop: CSVEDGPGTANYGYTF. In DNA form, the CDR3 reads TGCAGCGTTGAAGACGGACCCGGAACTGCTAACTATGGCTACACCTTC.

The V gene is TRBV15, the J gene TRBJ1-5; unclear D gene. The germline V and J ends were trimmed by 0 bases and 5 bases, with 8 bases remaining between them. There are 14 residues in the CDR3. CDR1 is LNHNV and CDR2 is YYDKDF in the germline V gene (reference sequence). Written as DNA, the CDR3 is TGTGCCACCAGCAGAGATTCGGTGGATCAGCCCCAGCATTTT. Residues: CATSRDSVDQPQHF.

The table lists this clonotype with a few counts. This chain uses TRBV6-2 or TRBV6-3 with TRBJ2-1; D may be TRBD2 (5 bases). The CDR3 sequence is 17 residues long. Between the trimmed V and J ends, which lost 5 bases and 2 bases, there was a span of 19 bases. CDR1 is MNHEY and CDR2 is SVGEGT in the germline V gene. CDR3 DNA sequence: TGTGCCAGCAGTGCTCTTAGCGAACTGATCCCCTACAATGAGCAGTTCTTC. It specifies CASSALSELIPYNEQFF.

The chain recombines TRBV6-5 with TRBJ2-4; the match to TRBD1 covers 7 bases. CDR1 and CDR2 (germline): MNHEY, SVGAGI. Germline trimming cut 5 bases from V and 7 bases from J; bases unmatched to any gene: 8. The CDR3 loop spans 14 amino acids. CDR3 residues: CASSKTGESNIQYF. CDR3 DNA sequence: TGTGCCAGCAGTAAAACAGGGGAAAGCAACATTCAGTACTTC.

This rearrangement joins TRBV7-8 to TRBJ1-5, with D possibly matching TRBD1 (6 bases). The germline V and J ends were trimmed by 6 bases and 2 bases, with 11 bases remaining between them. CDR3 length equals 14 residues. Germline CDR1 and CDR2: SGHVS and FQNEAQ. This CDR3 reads CASRPGVGNQPQHF. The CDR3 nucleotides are TGTGCCAGCAGACCAGGGGTTGGCAATCAGCCCCAGCATTTT. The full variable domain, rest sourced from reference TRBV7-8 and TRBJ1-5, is GAGVSQSPRYKVAKRGQDVALRCDPISGHVSLFWYQQALGQGPEFLTYFQNEAQLDKSGLPSDRFFAERPEGSVSTLKIQRTQQEDSAVYLCASRPGVGNQPQHFGDGTRLSIL.

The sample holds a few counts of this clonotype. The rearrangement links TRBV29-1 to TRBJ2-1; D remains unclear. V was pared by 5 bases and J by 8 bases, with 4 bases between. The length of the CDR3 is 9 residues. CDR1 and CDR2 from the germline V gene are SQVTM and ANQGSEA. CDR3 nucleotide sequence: TGCAGCGTTCCGGATGAGCAGTTCTTC. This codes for CSVPDEQFF.

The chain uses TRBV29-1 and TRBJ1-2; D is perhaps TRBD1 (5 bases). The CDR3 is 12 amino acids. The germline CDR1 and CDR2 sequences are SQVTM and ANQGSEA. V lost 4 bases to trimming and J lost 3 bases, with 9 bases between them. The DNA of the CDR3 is TGCAGCGTTGTCAGGGCGGACTATGGCTACACCTTC. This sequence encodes CSVVRADYGYTF.

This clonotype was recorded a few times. The CDR3 DNA follows: TGTGCCAGCACCCCGGACGGGAGGTATCAGCCCCAGCATTTT. Translating gives CASTPDGRYQPQHF. The V and J genes are TRBV12-3 or TRBV12-4 and TRBJ1-5, with D uncertain. CDR3 length: 14 residues. Trimming removed 7 bases at V and 5 bases at J, with 15 bases between.

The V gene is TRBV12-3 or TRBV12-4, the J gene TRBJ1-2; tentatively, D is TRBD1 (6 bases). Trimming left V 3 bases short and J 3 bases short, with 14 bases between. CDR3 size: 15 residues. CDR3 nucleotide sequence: TGTGCCAGCAGTTTCCGGGGGGCTAGGGACTATGGCTACACCTTC. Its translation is CASSFRGARDYGYTF.

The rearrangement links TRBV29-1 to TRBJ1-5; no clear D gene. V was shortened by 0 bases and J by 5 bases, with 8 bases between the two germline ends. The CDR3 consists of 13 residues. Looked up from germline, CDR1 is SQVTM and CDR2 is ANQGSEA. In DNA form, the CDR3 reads TGCAGCGTTGAAGATCCCGACGATCAGCCCCAGCATTTT. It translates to CSVEDPDDQPQHF.

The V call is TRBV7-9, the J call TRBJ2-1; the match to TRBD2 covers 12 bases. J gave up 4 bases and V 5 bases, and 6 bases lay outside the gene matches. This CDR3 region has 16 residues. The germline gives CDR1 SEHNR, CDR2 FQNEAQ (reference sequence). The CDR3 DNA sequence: TGTGCCAGCAGCCCGACTAGCGGGAGAGGGTACAATGAGCAGTTCTTC. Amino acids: CASSPTSGRGYNEQFF.